This paragraph reports one T cell receptor (beta chain). Its antigen is not identified. These data come from a study of OX40 agonist ivuxolimab in advanced cancers. Study findings and constraints: Clonal expansion from baseline to week 6 occurred in both CD4+ and CD8+ T cells. CD8+ T cells showed, on average, more clonal expansion than CD4+ cells. Low normalized T-cell clonal expansion also characterized some of the nonresponders.

Germline CDR1 reads MNHEY; CDR2 reads SMNVEV (reference sequence). The CDR3 extends over 16 amino acids. After removal of 4 bases from V and 2 bases from J, the junction contained 8 bases not matched to a gene. Assay used: immunoSEQ multiplex PCR; TCRdb lists only in-frame clones, some missing. The sample contains about 28,000 clones, 85% to 95% of which appear only once. The origin of this receptor is an adult with an advanced solid tumor such as melanoma, head and neck, liver or kidney cancer. V usage is TRBV27 and J usage is TRBJ2-7, with 10 positions matching TRBD2. The material sequenced was CD4+ or CD8+ T cells sorted from blood, taken in a trial of the OX40 agonist ivuxolimab. Here the CDR3 DNA reads TGTGCCAGCAGTTCCCGACTAGCGGGCACCCCCTACGAGCAGTACTTC. Amino acids: CASSSRLAGTPYEQYF.